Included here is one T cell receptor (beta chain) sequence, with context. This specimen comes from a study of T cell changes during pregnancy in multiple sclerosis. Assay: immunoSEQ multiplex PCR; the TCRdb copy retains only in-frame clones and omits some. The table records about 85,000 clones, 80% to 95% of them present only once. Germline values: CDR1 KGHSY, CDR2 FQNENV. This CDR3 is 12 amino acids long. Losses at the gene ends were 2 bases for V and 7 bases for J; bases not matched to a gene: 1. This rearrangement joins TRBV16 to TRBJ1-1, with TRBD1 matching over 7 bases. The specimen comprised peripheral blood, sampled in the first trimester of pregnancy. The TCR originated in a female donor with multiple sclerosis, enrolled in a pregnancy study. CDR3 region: CASSQGDSEAFF. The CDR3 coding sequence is TGTGCCAGCAGCCAAGGGGACAGTGAAGCTTTCTTT.